A single TCR beta chain is shown here with its context. In the authors' methods: For nucleated cells, counts were estimated from reference gene primer amplification. Only in-frame clones appear in the TCRdb table, and some are missing; sequencing was by immunoSEQ multiplex PCR. The DNA gave D and trimming, while V, J and clone size come from that table. The sample contains tens of thousands of clones, about 85% of which appear only once. This sample is drawn from a study of blood T cell repertoires in COVID-19. Across the study: Samples came from the United States, Italy and Spain, spanning acute and convalescent COVID-19.

CDR3 length equals 13 residues. From germline, CDR1 is LNHDA and CDR2 SQIVND (reference sequence). The V and J ends lost 3 bases and 9 bases, in that order; junction bases with no gene match: 3. The chain joins TRBV19 to TRBJ2-2; 8 bases are a match to TRBD1. Input material: peripheral blood. The origin of this receptor is a man aged 60 to 75 with acute or convalescent COVID-19. In DNA, the CDR3 is TGTGCCAGTAGTATGACAGGGGCCCGGGAGCTGTTTTTT. This sequence encodes CASSMTGARELFF.